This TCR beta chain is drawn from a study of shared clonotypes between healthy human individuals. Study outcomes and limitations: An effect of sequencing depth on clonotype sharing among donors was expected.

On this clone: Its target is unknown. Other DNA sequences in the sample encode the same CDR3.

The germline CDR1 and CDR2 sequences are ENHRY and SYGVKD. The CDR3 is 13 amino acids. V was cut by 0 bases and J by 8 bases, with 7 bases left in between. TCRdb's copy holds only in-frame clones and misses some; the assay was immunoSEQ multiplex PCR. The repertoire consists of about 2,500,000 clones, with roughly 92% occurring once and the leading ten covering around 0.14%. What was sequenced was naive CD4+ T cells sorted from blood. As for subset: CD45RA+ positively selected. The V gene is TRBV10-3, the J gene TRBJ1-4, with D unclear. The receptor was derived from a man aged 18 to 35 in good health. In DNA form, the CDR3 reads TGTGCCATCAGTGAGTCGGTGGGGGAAAAACTGTTTTTT. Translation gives CAISESVGEKLFF.